The clone carrying this TCR beta chain was picked up a small number of times. The V segment lost 5 bases and the J segment 10 bases; nucleotides outside the gene matches: 7. Per germline, CDR1 SGHTA and CDR2 FQGNSA. The CDR3 covers 14 residues. The sample belongs to a study of blood T cell repertoires in COVID-19. Under the authors' procedure: Amplified reference gene primers provided the basis for estimating nucleated cell counts. The protocol was immunoSEQ multiplex PCR, while the TCRdb copy is restricted to in-frame clones and leaves out a portion. The DNA gave D and trimming, while V, J and clone size come from that table. The table lists 170,000 or so clones, just under 80% of them singletons, with 6.5% to 8% in the top ten.

The chain employs TRBV7-2 and TRBJ1-6, with 8 positions matching TRBD1. Sequencing input: peripheral blood. The sequence derives from a man between 65 and 85 years old with active or convalescent COVID-19. CDR3 amino acids: CASSRTGSRSPLHF. For the CDR3, the DNA is TGTGCCAGCAGCCGGACAGGGTCTCGCTCACCCCTCCACTTT.